These T cell receptor beta chains were read from a single sample in a study of OX40 agonist ivuxolimab in advanced cancers. Using immunoSEQ multiplex PCR, the repertoire was profiled, and TCRdb retains in-frame clones only, with some absent. This sample has around 65,000 clones, with around 91% found just once. Sample: CD4+ or CD8+ T cells sorted from blood, taken in a trial of the OX40 agonist ivuxolimab. The origin of the receptors is an adult with an advanced solid tumor such as melanoma, head and neck, liver or kidney cancer. Both conserved end residues are part of each CDR3. A D gene is named only where the DNA matches it firmly. Clone size is given for some rows only: seen once, a few or many times, or a class if the clone is expanded.

CDR3nt: TGTGCCACCCAGCGGGAGACCCGGTACAATGAGCAGTTCTTC
CDR3aa: CATQRETRYNEQFF
d_gene: TRBD2
j_gene: TRBJ2-1
abundance: -
v_gene: TRBV2

CDR3nt: TGTGCCAGCAGCTTGTCGGTCGAGGGTAGGTCCTACAATGAGCAGTTCTTC
CDR3aa: CASSLSVEGRSYNEQFF
d_gene: -
j_gene: TRBJ2-1
abundance: -
v_gene: TRBV13

CDR3nt: TGTGCCAGTAGTATAGTAGGGATTAATCAGCCCCAGCATTTT
CDR3aa: CASSIVGINQPQHF
d_gene: -
j_gene: TRBJ1-5
abundance: once
v_gene: TRBV19

CDR3nt: TGTGCCAGCAGCGTAGGCGACAGACTCCCAAGGACTGAAGCTTTCTTT
CDR3aa: CASSVGDRLPRTEAFF
d_gene: -
j_gene: TRBJ1-1
abundance: -
v_gene: TRBV9

CDR3nt: TGTGCCAGCTCACCCCGGGGACTTGCGTATTCCCTCGAGCAGTACTTC
CDR3aa: CASSPRGLAYSLEQYF
d_gene: -
j_gene: TRBJ2-7
abundance: few
v_gene: TRBV18

CDR3nt: TGCGCCAGCAGCCAAGATCATATGACGGATCAACTTGGCTACACCTTC
CDR3aa: CASSQDHMTDQLGYTF
d_gene: -
j_gene: TRBJ1-2
abundance: -
v_gene: TRBV4-1

CDR3nt: TGTGCCAGCAGCTCCGGACCTTCTCGGGGAAACACCATATATTTT
CDR3aa: CASSSGPSRGNTIYF
d_gene: -
j_gene: TRBJ1-3
abundance: once
v_gene: TRBV7-9

CDR3nt: TGTGCCAGCAGTTTATCAGTAGGGGTAACTGAAGCTTTCTTT
CDR3aa: CASSLSVGVTEAFF
d_gene: -
j_gene: TRBJ1-1
abundance: -
v_gene: TRBV27

CDR3nt: TGTGCCAGCAGCTTAGGGACTAGTTTGAGCGAGCAGTACTTC
CDR3aa: CASSLGTSLSEQYF
d_gene: TRBD2
j_gene: TRBJ2-7
abundance: -
v_gene: TRBV7-6

CDR3nt: TGTGCCAGCAGCTTAGTTTCCCGAACCGCACGAGGGGCCCATGAGCAGTTCTTC
CDR3aa: CASSLVSRTARGAHEQFF
d_gene: -
j_gene: TRBJ2-1
abundance: -
v_gene: TRBV11-3

CDR3nt: TGCGCCAGCAGCCTTTGGACTAGCGGGGCAAGGGAGCAGTACTTC
CDR3aa: CASSLWTSGAREQYF
d_gene: TRBD2
j_gene: TRBJ2-7
abundance: -
v_gene: TRBV4-3

CDR3nt: TGTGCCAGTAGTGAACTAGCGGGGGCCTACGAGCAGTACTTC
CDR3aa: CASSELAGAYEQYF
d_gene: TRBD2
j_gene: TRBJ2-7
abundance: -
v_gene: TRBV19

CDR3nt: TGTGCCAGCAGCTCGAACCCGGGACACACCTACGAGCAGTACTTC
CDR3aa: CASSSNPGHTYEQYF
d_gene: -
j_gene: TRBJ2-7
abundance: -
v_gene: TRBV5-8

CDR3nt: TGTGCCAGCAGCTTTGGGACAGGGGATGAGCAGTTCTTC
CDR3aa: CASSFGTGDEQFF
d_gene: TRBD1
j_gene: TRBJ2-1
abundance: once
v_gene: TRBV7-9

CDR3nt: TGTGCCAGCAGTCCCTACCCGGGGGAGCAGTTCTTC
CDR3aa: CASSPYPGEQFF
d_gene: -
j_gene: TRBJ2-1
abundance: -
v_gene: TRBV27